Described below is a single T cell receptor (beta chain) sequence and its context. No antigen is known for it. These data originate in a study of cytomegalovirus exposure and HLA in healthy donors. General study results and limits: A later analysis appeared to link common viral pathogens to several of the most significant clusters.

The PCR had 60 Vbeta and 13 Jbeta primers. Only in-frame clones appear in the TCRdb table, and some are missing; sequencing was by immunoSEQ multiplex PCR. The data hold some 250,000 clones, with 82% observed a single time. The germline gives CDR1 LNHDA, CDR2 SQIVND (reference sequence). The CDR3 totals 15 residues. Trimming stripped 3 bases from V and 4 bases from J, with 15 bases between. Sequencing used PBMCs. The receptor's source is a woman aged 40 to 55 in good health and CMV-seropositive. This chain uses TRBV19 with TRBJ1-2, with D perhaps TRBD1 (5 bases). CDR3 protein: CASSMGGFESYGYTF. CDR3 nucleotides: TGTGCCAGTAGTATGGGGGGTTTCGAGAGCTATGGCTACACCTTC. Complete variable domain (other parts from reference TRBV19 and TRBJ1-2): DGGITQSPKYLFRKEGQNVTLSCEQNLNHDAMYWYRQDPGQGLRLIYYSQIVNDFQKGDIAEGYSVSREKKESFPLTVTSAQKNPTAFYLCASSMGGFESYGYTFGSGTRLTVV.